These T cell receptor beta chains were read from a single sample in a study of a mutant IDH1 vaccine in newly diagnosed glioma. The method was immunoSEQ multiplex PCR; TCRdb's version includes in-frame clones alone and lacks a portion of them. Seen here are tens of thousands of clones, roughly 84% observed once, and the top ten hold about an eighth. For these receptors, no antigen is known. The sequences come from PBMCs, collected from a glioma patient whose treatment included an IDH1 peptide vaccine. The receptors derive from a man younger than 35 with glioma. CDR3s include the opening cysteine and the closing phenylalanine or tryptophan. D genes are given only for firm matches. Rows give clone size only sometimes, using once, few, many, or a class for an expanded clone.

V gene,D gene,J gene,clone size,CDR3 DNA,CDR3 protein
TRBV27,-,TRBJ2-2,-,TGTGCCAGCAGTTGGGGCACGAACACCGGGGAGCTGTTTTTT,CASSWGTNTGELFF
TRBV11-1,-,TRBJ1-2,-,TGTGCCAGCAGCCCCGGCATCGACTATGGCTACACCTTC,CASSPGIDYGYTF
TRBV7-8,-,TRBJ1-1,-,TGTGCCAGCAGCCATGGACAGCTGAACACTGAAGCTTTCTTT,CASSHGQLNTEAFF
TRBV7-9,TRBD1,TRBJ2-1,-,TGTGCCAGCAGCTATCGGACAGGGCTAGGCAATGAGCAGTTCTTC,CASSYRTGLGNEQFF
TRBV18,-,TRBJ1-2,once,TGTGCCAGCTCAACGGACCGTGCTTATGGCTACACCTTC,CASSTDRAYGYTF
TRBV6-1,-,TRBJ2-7,-,TGTGCCAGCAGTGAGGGACTCTCCTACGAGCAGTACTTC,CASSEGLSYEQYF
TRBV4-3,-,TRBJ2-7,-,TGCGCCAGCAGCCCGAGGGCAGGCTACGAGCAGTACTTC,CASSPRAGYEQYF
TRBV7-8,-,TRBJ2-6,medium-sized,TGTGCCAGCAGCTCGTATAACTCTGGGGCCAACGTCCTGACTTTC,CASSSYNSGANVLTF
TRBV30,TRBD1,TRBJ1-2,-,TGTGCCTGGAGAGTGACAGGGGTTCTGTACGGCTACACCTTC,CAWRVTGVLYGYTF
TRBV4-3,-,TRBJ1-6,-,TGCGCCAGCAGCCAGGCGGCAGGGGATAATTCACCCCTCCACTTT,CASSQAAGDNSPLHF
TRBV28,-,TRBJ2-7,-,TGTGCCAGCAAAAACCACGGGACCCGCTACGAGCAGTACTTC,CASKNHGTRYEQYF
TRBV4-3,-,TRBJ2-7,once,TGCGCCAGCAGCCAAGATAATGCAGCCTCCTACGAGCAGTACTTC,CASSQDNAASYEQYF
TRBV5-1,-,TRBJ1-2,-,TGCGCCAGCAGCCCGGGCGCGGACGGTGGCTACACCTTC,CASSPGADGGYTF
TRBV9,-,TRBJ1-1,-,TGTGCCAGCGGATCCTTTAACACTGAAGCTTTCTTT,CASGSFNTEAFF
TRBV5-6,-,TRBJ1-2,-,TGTGCCAGCAGCTTGGACGTCTATGGCTACACCTTC,CASSLDVYGYTF
TRBV13,TRBD1,TRBJ2-7,-,TGTGCCAGCAGCTTATTTGGGCAGGGGGCCGGCGAGCAGTACTTC,CASSLFGQGAGEQYF
TRBV28,-,TRBJ1-5,-,TGTGCCAGCAGTTTAACGTATCAGCCCCAGCATTTT,CASSLTYQPQHF
TRBV7-2,-,TRBJ2-5,-,TGTGCCAGCAGCCTAGTTCGCCGAGAGACCCAGTACTTC,CASSLVRRETQYF
TRBV9,-,TRBJ1-6,-,TGTGCCAGCAGCGTAGGACCCTCGACCCGTTTCGGGTCACCCCTCCACTTT,CASSVGPSTRFGSPLHF
TRBV9,-,TRBJ1-2,-,TGTGCCAGCAGCATTCCACGGAATGGCTACACCTTC,CASSIPRNGYTF
TRBV18,-,TRBJ2-2,-,TGTGCCAGCTCACGGGAAAGGGCGAACACCGGGGAGCTGTTTTTT,CASSRERANTGELFF
TRBV29-1,-,TRBJ1-2,-,TGCAGCGTTATATCCCTCAGGCTCCGGGGATTGGACTATGGCTACACCTTC,CSVISLRLRGLDYGYTF
TRBV19,-,TRBJ1-2,-,TGTGTCAGTAGTAACTCCGCCGGGAACCAGGGCGGCTACACCTTC,CVSSNSAGNQGGYTF
TRBV6-1,-,TRBJ1-1,few,TGTGCCAGCAGAACAGCGGGGAACACTGAAGCTTTCTTT,CASRTAGNTEAFF
TRBV7-9,-,TRBJ2-7,once,TGTGCCAGCAGCTTAGCGCCGCGGCGCGAGCAGTACTTC,CASSLAPRREQYF
TRBV27,-,TRBJ1-5,-,TGTGCCAGCAGTTTATCCTTGGGGCAGCCCCAGCATTTT,CASSLSLGQPQHF
TRBV6-6,TRBD1,TRBJ2-7,-,TGTGCCAGCCTAAACCGGGTGGGACAGCTAACCTACGAGCAGTACTTC,CASLNRVGQLTYEQYF
TRBV19,TRBD2,TRBJ2-7,-,TGTGCCAGTCGGCTAGAGGGACTAGAGTTTTACGAGCAGTACTTC,CASRLEGLEFYEQYF
TRBV10-3,-,TRBJ2-3,-,TGTGCCATCATGGAGGGCAGGGGGGACACAGATACGCAGTATTTT,CAIMEGRGDTDTQYF